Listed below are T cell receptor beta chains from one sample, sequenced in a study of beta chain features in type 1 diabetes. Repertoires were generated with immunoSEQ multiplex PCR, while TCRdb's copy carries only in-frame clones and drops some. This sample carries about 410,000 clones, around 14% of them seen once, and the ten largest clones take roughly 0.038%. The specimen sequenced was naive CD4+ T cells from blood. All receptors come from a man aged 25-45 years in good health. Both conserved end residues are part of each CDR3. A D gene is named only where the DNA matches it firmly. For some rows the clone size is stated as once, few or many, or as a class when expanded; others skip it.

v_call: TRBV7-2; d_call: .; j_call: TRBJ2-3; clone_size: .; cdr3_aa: CASSLWGTDTQYF; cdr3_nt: TGTGCCAGCAGCTTGTGGGGCACAGATACGCAGTATTTT
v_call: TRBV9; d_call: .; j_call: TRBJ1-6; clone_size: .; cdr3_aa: CASSAHKNSPLHF; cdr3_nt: TGTGCCAGCAGCGCCCACAAGAATTCACCCCTCCACTTT
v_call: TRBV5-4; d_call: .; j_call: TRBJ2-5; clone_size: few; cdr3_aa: CASSLGQYQETQYF; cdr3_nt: TGTGCCAGCAGCTTGGGACAGTACCAAGAGACCCAGTACTTC
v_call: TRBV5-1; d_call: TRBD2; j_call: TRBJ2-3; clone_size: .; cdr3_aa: CASSPPTSGNADTQYF; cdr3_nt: TGCGCCAGCAGCCCCCCGACTAGCGGGAATGCAGATACGCAGTATTTT
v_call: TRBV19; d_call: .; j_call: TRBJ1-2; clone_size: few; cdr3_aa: CASRSTNYGYTF; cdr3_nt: TGTGCCAGTAGGAGTACTAACTATGGCTACACCTTC
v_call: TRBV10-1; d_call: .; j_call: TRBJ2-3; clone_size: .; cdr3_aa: CASSLTATDTQYF; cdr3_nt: TGCGCCAGCAGCCTGACAGCCACAGATACGCAGTATTTT
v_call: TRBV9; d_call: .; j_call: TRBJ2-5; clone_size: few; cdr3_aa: CASSVARGLQETQYF; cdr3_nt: TGTGCCAGCAGCGTAGCTAGGGGATTGCAAGAGACCCAGTACTTC
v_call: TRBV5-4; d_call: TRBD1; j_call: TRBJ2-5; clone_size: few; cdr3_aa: CASSSGTGQLRTQYF; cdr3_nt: TGTGCCAGCAGCTCCGGGACAGGCCAACTTCGGACCCAGTACTTC
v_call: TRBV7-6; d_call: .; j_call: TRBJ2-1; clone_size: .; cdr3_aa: CASSLAVHSGFVF; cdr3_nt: TGTGCCAGCAGCTTAGCGGTCCATTCAGGGTTCGTCTTC
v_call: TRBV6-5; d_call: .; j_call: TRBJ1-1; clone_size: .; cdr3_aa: CASLSVNTEAFF; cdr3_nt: TGTGCCAGCTTATCCGTTAACACTGAAGCTTTCTTT
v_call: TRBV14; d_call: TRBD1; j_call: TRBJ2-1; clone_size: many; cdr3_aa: CASSPLPGQARSEQFF; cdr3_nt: TGTGCCAGCAGCCCACTACCGGGACAGGCCCGGTCAGAGCAGTTCTTC
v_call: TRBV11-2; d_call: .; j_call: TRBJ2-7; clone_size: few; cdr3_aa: CASTRMTGIHEQYF; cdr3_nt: TGTGCCAGCACTCGAATGACAGGAATCCACGAGCAGTACTTC